The subject of this entry is one TCR beta chain. Its antigen remains unidentified. These data originate in a study of shared clonotypes between healthy human individuals. Overall study results and limits: Larger richness was generally estimated for naive than memory subsets.

In the study's own analysis: ImmunoSEQ gave junction-only sequences without quality scores, so filtering differed. Using immunoSEQ multiplex PCR, the repertoire was profiled, and TCRdb retains in-frame clones only, with some absent. That table gives V, J and clone size, and the DNA gave D and trimming. The sample has about 2.5 million clones, around 90% seen once. The CDR3 is made up of 15 amino acids. CDR1 is SGHTA, CDR2 FQGNSA, per germline. Trimming removed 0 bases at V and 8 bases at J, with 14 bases between. Every one of the donors was a Caucasian adult that lived in Nashville, Tennessee. Sequences were obtained from naive CD4+ T cells from PBMCs. Subset specified: CD45RA+ positively selected. This chain links TRBV7-2 with TRBJ1-3; the D is unclear. The TCR was taken from a man aged 18 to 30 in good health. Some clones in this sample may be carry-over from other donors' samples. Here the CDR3 DNA reads TGTGCCAGCAGCTTAGCGCCCGGATTAAGGGACACCATATATTTT. The encoded protein is CASSLAPGLRDTIYF.